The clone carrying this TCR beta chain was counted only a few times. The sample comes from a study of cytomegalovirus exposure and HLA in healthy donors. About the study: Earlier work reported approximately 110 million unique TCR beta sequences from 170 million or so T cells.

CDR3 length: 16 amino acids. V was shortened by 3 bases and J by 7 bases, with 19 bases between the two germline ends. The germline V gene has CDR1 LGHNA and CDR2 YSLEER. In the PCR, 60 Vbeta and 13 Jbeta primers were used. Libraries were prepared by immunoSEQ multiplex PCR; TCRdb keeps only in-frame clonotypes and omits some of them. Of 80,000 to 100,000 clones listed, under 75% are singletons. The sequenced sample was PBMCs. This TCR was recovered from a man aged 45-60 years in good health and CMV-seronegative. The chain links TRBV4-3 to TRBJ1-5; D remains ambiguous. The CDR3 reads CASSQNSGAGIQPQHF. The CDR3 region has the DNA TGCGCCAGCAGCCAGAATTCGGGTGCTGGAATCCAGCCCCAGCATTTT.